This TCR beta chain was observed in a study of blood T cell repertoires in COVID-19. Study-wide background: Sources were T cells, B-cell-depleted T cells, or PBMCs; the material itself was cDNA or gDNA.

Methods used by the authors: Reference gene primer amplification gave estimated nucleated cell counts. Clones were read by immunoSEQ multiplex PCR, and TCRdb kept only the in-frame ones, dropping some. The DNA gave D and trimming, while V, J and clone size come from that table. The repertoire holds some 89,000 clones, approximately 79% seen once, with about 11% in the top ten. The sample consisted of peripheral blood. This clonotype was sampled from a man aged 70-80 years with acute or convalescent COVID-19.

This CDR3 reads CASRLGQGNNYGYTF. As DNA, the CDR3 is TGTGCCAGCAGGCTAGGACAGGGGAATAACTATGGCTACACCTTC. V gene TRBV27 combines with J gene TRBJ1-2, with 9 nucleotides matching TRBD1. Germline CDR1 and CDR2: MNHEY and SMNVEV (reference sequence). The CDR3 has 15 amino acids. Trimming cost V 6 bases and J 1 base; bases outside gene matches: 6.